This is a list of T cell receptor beta chains from one sample in a study of cytomegalovirus exposure and HLA in healthy donors. TCRdb's copy holds only in-frame clones and misses some; the assay was immunoSEQ multiplex PCR. Among approximately 250,000 clones listed, roughly 73% were seen once. Sequencing was performed on PBMCs. The receptors shown here come from a boy aged 10-17 years in good health and CMV-seronegative. Both conserved end residues are part of each CDR3. The D gene is left open where the match is weak. The size of a clone is reported for some rows only, either as once, few or many, or as a class for expanded clones.

j_gene | v_gene | abundance | d_gene | CDR3aa | CDR3nt
TRBJ2-1 | TRBV27 | once | TRBD2 | CASRRGEEGEQFF | TGTGCCAGCCGACGGGGGGAGGAGGGTGAGCAGTTCTTC
TRBJ1-1 | TRBV5-1 | NA | TRBD1 | CASSPDRGLVTEAFF | TGCGCCAGCAGCCCGGACAGGGGGCTGGTCACTGAAGCTTTCTTT
TRBJ1-4 | TRBV19 | NA | NA | CASSSHSAENEKLFF | TGTGCCAGTAGTTCCCATTCGGCGGAAAATGAAAAACTGTTTTTT
TRBJ2-1 | TRBV5-4 | NA | TRBD2 | CASKPSGGPEQFF | TGTGCCAGCAAACCCAGCGGGGGACCCGAGCAGTTCTTC
TRBJ1-2 | TRBV7-9 | few | TRBD1 | CASSSGQNHGYTF | TGTGCCAGCAGCTCGGGACAGAATCATGGCTACACCTTC
TRBJ2-7 | TRBV29-1 | NA | NA | CSVATFTYEQYF | TGCAGCGTTGCGACTTTTACCTACGAGCAGTACTTC
TRBJ2-7 | TRBV11-3 | NA | TRBD1 | CASSLMGQGLYEQYF | TGTGCCAGCAGCTTGATGGGACAGGGGCTGTACGAGCAGTACTTC
TRBJ1-3 | TRBV2 | NA | NA | CASSVDGTHDLSGNTIYF | TGTGCCAGCAGTGTGGACGGGACACATGACCTCTCTGGAAACACCATATATTTT
TRBJ2-7 | TRBV5-4 | NA | NA | CASSLGSPGAVDEQYF | TGTGCCAGCAGCTTGGGTTCCCCAGGGGCCGTAGACGAGCAGTACTTC
TRBJ2-7 | TRBV10-3 | NA | TRBD2 | CAISRTSGRGSSYEQYF | TGTGCCATCAGTAGGACTAGCGGGAGGGGTAGCTCCTACGAGCAGTACTTC
TRBJ1-4 | TRBV19 | NA | TRBD1 | CASIGKGYRTGSEKLFF | TGTGCCAGTATAGGGAAAGGGTATCGGACAGGGAGTGAAAAACTGTTTTTT
TRBJ1-4 | TRBV18 | NA | NA | CASSAGIDEKLFF | TGTGCCAGCTCAGCGGGCATCGATGAAAAACTGTTTTTT
TRBJ2-7 | TRBV6-1 | NA | NA | CASVTMSYEQYF | TGTGCCAGCGTGACAATGTCCTACGAGCAGTACTTC
TRBJ2-1 | TRBV6-1 | few | NA | CASSVGTGRQYNEQFF | TGTGCCAGCAGTGTTGGAACAGGGAGACAATACAATGAGCAGTTCTTC
TRBJ1-1 | TRBV11-2 | NA | TRBD1 | CASSLVRGTGRDTEAFF | TGTGCCAGCAGCTTAGTTCGGGGGACAGGGAGGGACACTGAAGCTTTCTTT
TRBJ1-5 | TRBV11-2 | NA | NA | CASSLGTMGQPQHF | TGTGCCAGCAGCTTGGGGACAATGGGTCAGCCCCAGCATTTT
TRBJ1-5 | TRBV6-5 | NA | NA | CASSFDSGQPQHF | TGTGCCAGCAGTTTCGACAGTGGTCAGCCCCAGCATTTT
TRBJ1-2 | TRBV27 | NA | TRBD1 | CASSRGTGSGGNYGYTF | TGTGCCAGCAGCAGAGGGACAGGATCTGGGGGAAACTATGGCTACACCTTC
TRBJ1-1 | TRBV7-8 | NA | NA | CASSLGGGNTEAFF | TGTGCCAGCAGCTTAGGAGGAGGAAACACTGAAGCTTTCTTT
TRBJ2-3 | TRBV13 | NA | NA | CASSLDSLHGTQYF | TGTGCCAGCAGCTTAGACAGCCTACACGGTACGCAGTATTTT
TRBJ2-1 | TRBV27 | NA | TRBD2 | CASSPWRAGGLNEQFF | TGTGCCAGCAGTCCGTGGCGAGCGGGGGGGCTTAATGAGCAGTTCTTC
TRBJ2-5 | TRBV18 | NA | TRBD1 | CASSPETGWEETQYF | TGTGCCAGCTCACCAGAGACAGGGTGGGAAGAGACCCAGTACTTC
TRBJ1-1 | TRBV19 | NA | NA | CASSTSRETEAFF | TGTGCCAGTAGCACCAGTCGGGAAACTGAAGCTTTCTTT
TRBJ2-2 | TRBV7-6 | NA | NA | CASSRLGDSNTGELFF | TGTGCCAGCAGCCGCTTGGGTGACAGCAACACCGGGGAGCTGTTTTTT
TRBJ1-2 | TRBV5-5 | once | NA | CASSLPRDLLRGYTF | TGTGCCAGCAGCCTGCCGCGAGACTTACTACGGGGCTACACCTTC
TRBJ1-2 | TRBV11-2 | NA | NA | CASNPTVNYGYTF | TGTGCCAGCAACCCAACAGTGAACTATGGCTACACCTTC
TRBJ1-2 | TRBV6-1 | NA | TRBD1 | CASRTGAITNYGYPF | TGTGCCAGTCGGACAGGGGCGATAACTAACTATGGCTACCCCTTC
TRBJ1-2 | TRBV6-5 | NA | TRBD1 | CASSNRGGEGYTF | TGTGCCAGCAGCAACAGGGGTGGAGAAGGCTACACCTTC
TRBJ1-1 | TRBV10-3 | NA | TRBD1 | CAIRDRENTEAFF | TGTGCCATCAGGGACAGGGAGAACACTGAAGCTTTCTTT
TRBJ2-3 | TRBV4-1 | NA | TRBD1 | CASSHGDRAVTQYF | TGCGCCAGCAGCCACGGCGACAGGGCCGTTACGCAGTATTTT
TRBJ1-1 | TRBV27 | NA | NA | CASQIRGGTEAFF | TGTGCCAGCCAGATAAGGGGGGGCACTGAAGCTTTCTTT
TRBJ2-3 | TRBV9 | once | NA | CASSQLPPRDTQYF | TGTGCCAGCAGCCAACTCCCCCCCCGGGATACGCAGTATTTT
TRBJ2-6 | TRBV5-1 | once | NA | CASSLLGSSGANVLTF | TGCGCCAGCAGCTTGCTAGGGAGCTCTGGGGCCAACGTCCTGACTTTC
TRBJ2-7 | TRBV9 | few | NA | CASSGDSYEQYF | TGTGCCAGCAGCGGAGACAGCTACGAGCAGTACTTC
TRBJ1-6 | TRBV19 | NA | NA | CASSIAPGTLHF | TGTGCCAGTAGTATAGCGCCGGGAACCCTCCACTTT
TRBJ1-6 | TRBV7-2 | NA | TRBD1 | CASSSDRGVDSPLHF | TGTGCCAGCAGCTCGGACAGGGGAGTAGACTCACCCCTCCACTTT
TRBJ1-2 | TRBV27 | NA | NA | CASSRTVTLHDYGYTF | TGTGCCAGCAGTCGTACTGTCACCCTTCACGACTATGGCTACACCTTC
TRBJ2-7 | TRBV4-1 | NA | TRBD2 | CASSPMTSGTYEQYF | TGCGCCAGCAGCCCGATGACTAGCGGGACCTACGAGCAGTACTTC
TRBJ1-1 | TRBV30 | NA | NA | CAWAGISNTEAFF | TGTGCCTGGGCCGGGATATCGAACACTGAAGCTTTCTTT
TRBJ2-7 | TRBV4-2 | NA | TRBD1 | CASSQGTGPAASFYEQYF | TGTGCCAGCAGCCAGGGGACAGGGCCGGCGGCTAGCTTTTACGAGCAGTACTTC
TRBJ2-7 | TRBV7-3 | NA | NA | CASSLTVTAYEQYF | TGTGCCAGCAGCCTCACCGTCACTGCCTACGAGCAGTACTTC